This T cell receptor (beta chain) was identified in a study of T cells in Graves' hyperthyroidism and ophthalmopathy. Overall study results and limits: Most thyroid clonotypes with frequency above 0.001 were detected in blood. Stable hyperthyroidism was separated from ophthalmopathy by a model based on 13 V-J features.

V was cut by 3 bases and J by 0 bases, with 12 bases left in between. The CDR3 totals 15 residues. The germline V gene has CDR1 SGHTA and CDR2 FQGNSA. Researchers barred patients who had uncontrolled infection, other autoimmune disease, pregnancy or lactation. Fresh 10 ml peripheral blood yielded PBMCs. Details on this clonotype: Its matching antigen is unknown.

TCR beta CDR3 region amplification was performed from RNA transcripts. The HTBI primer set served for first-round RT-PCR of the TCR CDR3. TCRdb reanalysed the multiplex PCR reads using MiXCR and keeps one entry per CDR3 protein. Altogether 550,000 to 650,000 distinct CDR3 sequences are present, approximately 15% being singletons, with the ten largest covering more than 5%. This receptor was identified in a woman under 40 with Graves' hyperthyroidism that later progressed to Graves' ophthalmopathy. The chain uses TRBV7-2 and TRBJ2-7; D possibly corresponds to TRBD2 (6 bases). Sequencing was carried out using blood. The CDR3 here is CASSFGTASSYEQYF. Here the CDR3 DNA reads TGTGCCAGCAGCTTCGGGACTGCCAGCTCCTACGAGCAGTACTTC.